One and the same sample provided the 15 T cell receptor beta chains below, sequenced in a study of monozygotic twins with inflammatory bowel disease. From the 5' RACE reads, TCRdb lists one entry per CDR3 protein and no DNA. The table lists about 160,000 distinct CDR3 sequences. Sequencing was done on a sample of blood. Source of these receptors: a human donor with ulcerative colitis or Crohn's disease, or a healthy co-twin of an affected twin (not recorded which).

Here the CDR3 reads CASSLDSGRGEAFF. The gene calls are TRBV5-1 and TRBJ1-1. This CDR3 has 14 amino acids. The germline gives CDR1 SGHRS, CDR2 YFSETQ.

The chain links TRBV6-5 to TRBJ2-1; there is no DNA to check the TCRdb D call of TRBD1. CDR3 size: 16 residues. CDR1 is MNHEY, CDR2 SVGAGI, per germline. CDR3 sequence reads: CASSYGPGIGDNEQFF.

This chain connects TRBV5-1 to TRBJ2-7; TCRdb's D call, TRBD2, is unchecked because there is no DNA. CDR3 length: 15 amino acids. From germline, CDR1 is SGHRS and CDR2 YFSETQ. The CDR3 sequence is CASSHGGAEAYEQYF.

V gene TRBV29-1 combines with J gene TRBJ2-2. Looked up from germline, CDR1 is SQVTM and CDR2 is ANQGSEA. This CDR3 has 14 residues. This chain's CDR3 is CSARDSENTGELFF.

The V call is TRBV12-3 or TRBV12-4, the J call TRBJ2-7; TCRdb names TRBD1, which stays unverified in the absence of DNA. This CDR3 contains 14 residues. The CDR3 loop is CASSSLHRGYEQYF.

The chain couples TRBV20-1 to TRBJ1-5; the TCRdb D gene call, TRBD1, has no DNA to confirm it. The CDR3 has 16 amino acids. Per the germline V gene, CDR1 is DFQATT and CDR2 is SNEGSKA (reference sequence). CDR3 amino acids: CSATYIGGAKNQPQHF.

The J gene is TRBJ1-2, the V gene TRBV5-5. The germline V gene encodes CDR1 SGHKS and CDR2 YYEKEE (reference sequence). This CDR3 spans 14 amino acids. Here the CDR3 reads CASSRSLGSYGYTF.

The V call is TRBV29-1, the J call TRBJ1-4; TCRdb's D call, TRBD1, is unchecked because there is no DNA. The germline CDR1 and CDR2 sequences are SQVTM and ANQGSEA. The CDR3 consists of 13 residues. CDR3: CSGTGSTNEKLFF. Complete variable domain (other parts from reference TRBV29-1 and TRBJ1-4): SAVISQKPSRDICQRGTSLTIQCQVDSQVTMMFWYRQQPGQSLTLIATANQGSEATYESGFVIDKFPISRPNLTFSTLTVSNMSPEDSSIYLCSGTGSTNEKLFFGSGTQLSVL.

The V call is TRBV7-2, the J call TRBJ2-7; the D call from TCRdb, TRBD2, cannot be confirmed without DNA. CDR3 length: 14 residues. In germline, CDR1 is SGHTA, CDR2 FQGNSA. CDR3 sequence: CASSYVAGPYEQYF.

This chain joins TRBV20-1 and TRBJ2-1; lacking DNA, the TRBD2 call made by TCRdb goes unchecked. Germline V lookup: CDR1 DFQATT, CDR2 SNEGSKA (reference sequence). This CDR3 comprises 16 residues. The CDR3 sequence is CSASGTSGTSYNEQFF.

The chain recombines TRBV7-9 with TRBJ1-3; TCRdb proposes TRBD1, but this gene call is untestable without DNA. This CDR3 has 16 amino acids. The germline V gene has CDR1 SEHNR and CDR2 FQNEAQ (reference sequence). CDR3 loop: CASRPTTGLYRNTIYF.

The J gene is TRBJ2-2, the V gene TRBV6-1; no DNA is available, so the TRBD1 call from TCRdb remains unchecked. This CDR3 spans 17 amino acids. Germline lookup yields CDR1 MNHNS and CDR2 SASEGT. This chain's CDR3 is CASPTGGSGSYTGELFF.

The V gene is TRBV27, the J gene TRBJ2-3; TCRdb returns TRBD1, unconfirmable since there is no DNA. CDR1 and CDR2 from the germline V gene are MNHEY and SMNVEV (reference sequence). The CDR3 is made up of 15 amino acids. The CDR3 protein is CASSSPGLAADTQYF.

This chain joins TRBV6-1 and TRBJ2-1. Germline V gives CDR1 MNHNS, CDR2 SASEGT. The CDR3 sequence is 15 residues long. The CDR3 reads CASSRTSDSYNEQFF.

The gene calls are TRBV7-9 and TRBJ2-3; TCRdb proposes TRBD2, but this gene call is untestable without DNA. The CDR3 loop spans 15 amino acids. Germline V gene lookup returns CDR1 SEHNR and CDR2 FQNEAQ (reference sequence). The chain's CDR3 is CASSLFGLEADTQYF.